What follows is one TCR beta chain and its context. This clone was picked up a small number of times. Its cognate antigen has yet to be identified. Base qualities are not at hand, and no much larger clone is one base apart. The data derive from a study of cytomegalovirus exposure and HLA in healthy donors (dated by TCRdb to the late 2010s). Study-wide context: According to an earlier analysis of several hundred of the donors, 150 million to 200 million T cells yielded over 100 million unique TCR beta sequences and roughly 280 Gb of sequence data. About 300 gigabases of sequencing data and approximately 93 million unique TCR sequences were included in an early release covering over 600 HLA-typed donors. Among the roughly 410 genotyped donors, 75% to 90% belonged to the genetic ancestry cluster associated with self-reported Caucasian donors. The study aimed to test whether cataloging public T cell receptors could reveal signatures of past pathogen exposure. The study used immunosequencing to profile the T cell repertoires of 670 or so subjects and linked those repertoires to cytomegalovirus serostatus. In addition to the first cohort of about 650 subjects, a separate validation cohort of 130 or so different subjects was used. High-throughput TCR immunosequencing, statistical association of individual TCRs with disease status, and machine learning were combined to predict cytomegalovirus infection status. In a later analysis, previously published TCR beta repertoires from 666 donors were re-analyzed and high-resolution HLA genotyping was added so that TCR occurrence patterns could be studied. Rather than using new phenotypic data, the later analysis identified candidate immune exposures from TCR beta sequences and from how often those sequences occurred across donors. An earlier analysis of several hundred of the donors applied high-throughput TCR beta sequencing to assess whether each TCR beta V gene segment acted as functional or pseudogenic. Donor age, sex, ethnicity and CMV serostatus were compiled alongside the repertoire data. Genome-wide SNP genotypes for about 65% of the 666 donors were used in a later genetic analysis, which treated that subset as a discovery cohort. Every repertoire in the discovery cohort had been generated on one and the same sequencing platform. Both class I and class II loci were covered by HLA typing, at four-digit resolution. Typing coverage varied by locus: roughly 620-640 donors for A, B, C, DRB1 and DQB1; some 520 for DQA1; around 570 for DPA1; 450 to 480 for DPB1. A handful of DR-DQ haplotypes were handled as single units for association and clustering because linkage in the cohort was strong. Among about 370 genotyped donors of the cohort, an average of roughly 230,000 unique TCR beta nucleotide sequences was sequenced per donor, of which about 19% were non-productive. Here is what the overall study found, with its caveats: Some IMGT-functional V segments, including TRBV6-2 and TRBV6-3, could not be told apart with the 87-base-pair reads, so those segments were excluded. In a later analysis, HLA-associated TCR beta chains showed more clonal expansion and lower generation probabilities than non-associated chains that were equally common. A later analysis found that TCR association rates varied across HLA loci, with DRB1 alleles showing the most associated TCRs and HLA-C alleles the fewest. Linkage disequilibrium might explain the correlated functional status among segregating V segments, but an unknown experimental factor could not be excluded. V-gene and J-gene trimming of TCR beta chains was associated with a missense DCLRE1C variant in a later genetic analysis, and the association was replicated in an independent cohort. Across donors, most TCR sequences were observed very rarely, whereas some public TCRs were present in many individuals. The classifier was reported to diagnose cytomegalovirus status with high specificity and sensitivity in both the original and validation cohorts. The study gave a list of 150 to 200 TCR beta chains associated with cytomegalovirus. Most CMV-associated TCR beta chains appeared to be HLA-restricted in a later analysis, and the HLA associations seemed to be driven largely by CMV exposure. Sequencing depth was assumed to be roughly uniform across donors in the presence/absence analyses, though that assumption may not hold. An earlier analysis of approximately 500 of the donors showed that most TCR beta V segments appeared in productive rearrangements either about 87% or about 30% of the time, which broadly matched IMGT annotations. Strong co-occurrence of HLA alleles, especially DR and DQ, made assigning TCR associations to individual alleles difficult. A cluster of highly shared sequence variants was judged likely to be a technical artifact of the sequencing pipeline. According to the authors, the approach could potentially be generalized to other disease states and immunological phenotypes. The only immune exposure information available for the cohort was CMV serostatus. Several of the top co-occurrence clusters appeared to be linked to parvovirus B19, influenza, CMV and Epstein-Barr virus, according to a later analysis. The earlier analysis of 587 of the donors excluded some 16 rarely observed V segments, including chromosome 9 orphons, because counts were too low. A further reported finding was that TCR beta sequences accurately predicted the HLA-A and HLA-B alleles for most subjects in the first cohort. Only TCR beta chains were sequenced in this cohort, and the absence of alpha or paired-chain data limited detectable features. HLA typing was unavailable for some donors at each locus, so association tests used only the typed subset. In vitro tests confirmed that a few of the cytomegalovirus-associated TCR beta chains recognize cytomegalovirus antigens. In a later analysis, some 18,000 TCR beta sequences were associated with specific HLA alleles at a false discovery rate of 0.05. A later genetic analysis reported fewer N-insertions in productive TCRs among donors in an Asian-associated ancestry cluster than the roughly 650-donor mean.

According to the germline V gene (reference sequence), CDR1 reads SGHNT and CDR2 reads YYREEE. Trimming leaves V shorter by 0 bases and J shorter by 5 bases, with the junction holding 1 base beyond the gene matches. From the cysteine through the phenylalanine, the CDR3 covers 13 amino acids. Only CDR3 DNA is held: 39 bases, read in frame from base 1. The cohort consisted of some 730 healthy bone marrow donors. All cohort members were sampled while nominally healthy, although unrecorded immune exposures were likely present. The donor was CMV seropositive and belonged to the group of 270 or so seropositive cohort members. A peripheral blood sample was provided by each donor, and peripheral blood mononuclear cells were used for TCR beta sequencing. Genomic DNA extraction from the blood cell samples was performed with the Qiagen DNeasy Blood Extraction Kit. Receptor amplification or capture employed the immunoSEQ multiplex PCR assay. The multiplex PCR relied on a mix of 60 forward primers for TCR Vbeta segments and 13 reverse primers for TCR Jbeta segments. A multiplex PCR assay on genomic DNA amplified the CDR3 region of rearranged TCR beta genes. Amplified TCR beta libraries were sequenced as 87-base-pair reads on the Illumina HiSeq System. The original methods were these. In a later analysis, about 80 million unique TCR beta chains were counted across the roughly 670 repertoires, and roughly 10 million of these chains were shared by at least two donors. To remove PCR and sequencing errors, raw reads were error-corrected and collapsed into unique sequences using a nearest-neighbor algorithm that merged closely related sequences. Alignment of CDR3 sequences to IMGT reference sequences was used to assign V, D and J gene segments. For a sequence to be retained, at least a six-nucleotide match to both a V gene segment and a J gene segment was required. Rearrangements were classified as productive when the CDR3 lacked stop codons and remained in frame with V and J, and all other rearrangements were classified as non-productive. CDR3 was defined by IMGT convention, running from the second conserved V-encoded cysteine to the conserved J-encoded phenylalanine. In an earlier analysis of 587 of the donors, sequences lacking an unambiguous match to a single V gene segment were excluded. An earlier analysis of several hundred of the donors called V segments functional above 56.7% productive rearrangements and segregating when the between-donor standard deviation exceeded 5%. A statistical classification framework was built to diagnose cytomegalovirus status from the catalog of TCR beta chain sequences. A later analysis assigned V and J genes by comparing TCR nucleotide sequences with IMGT/GENE-DB human TR gene sequences. A later analysis assigned CDR3 sequences and most-parsimonious VDJ recombination scenarios with the TCRdist pipeline. A later analysis defined each TCR beta chain by its CDR3 amino acid sequence plus V-gene family, and excluded reads lacking a unique V-gene family. In a later analysis, approximately 640 highly shared, low-generation-probability nucleotide sequences were removed to address suspected cross-contamination and a sequencing artifact. In a later analysis, a clonal expansion index was calculated for each public chain from normalized within-repertoire ranks of inferred template counts. Generation probabilities in a later analysis came from a VDJ recombination model fitted to out-of-frame rearrangements, and those results were checked against IGoR. In a later analysis, TCR-TCR, TCR-HLA and TCR-CMV co-occurrence was scored with hypergeometric tests, and a repertoire-size bias correction was applied to TCR pairs. False discovery rates were estimated in a later analysis by permuting HLA or CMV assignments 20 times. A later analysis grouped co-occurring TCRs with DBSCAN, adding TCRdist sequence similarity when clustering within HLA-allele-positive subsets. Repertoires with fewer than 30,000 or more than 120,000 public chains were left out of co-occurrence clustering, as were five repertoires with anomalous nucleotide sharing. TCRdb obtained this table from immuneACCESS and retained in-frame rearrangements with V and J assigned. These tables miss some clones; where compared with another copy, unresolved V genes account for less than half of the shortfall, and the remainder is unexplained. V and J calls and clone size are given by that table; D and trimming were obtained from the DNA. This sample has around 130,000 clones in its table, and 8.5% to 9% of those were observed once. About 6.6% of the sample rests with the top ten.

The chain is encoded by TRBV5-4 joined to TRBJ2-5; TRBD1 aligns with 7 central bases. This TCR came from a woman between 35 and 50 years old in good health and CMV-seropositive. Source material: PBMCs. The DNA reads TGTGCCAGCAGCTTGGGACAGGGTGAGACCCAGTACTTC. It is translated as CASSLGQGETQYF.